The subject of this entry is one TCR beta chain. The data were obtained in a study of OX40 agonist ivuxolimab in advanced cancers. Study-level information: Every 2 weeks, ivuxolimab was infused into the patients intravenously at between 0.01 and 10 mg/kg.

Repertoires were generated with immunoSEQ multiplex PCR, while TCRdb's copy carries only in-frame clones and drops some. Of about 100,000 clones in the sample, approximately 90% are singletons; the top ten hold around 0.58%. The TCR sequence derives from an adult with an advanced solid tumor such as melanoma, head and neck, liver or kidney cancer. The sequences come from CD4+ or CD8+ T cells sorted from blood, collected in a trial of the OX40 agonist ivuxolimab.

The CDR3 region has the DNA TGCGCCAGCAGCTTGGGCGGGAGCACCTACAATGAGCAGTTCTTC. Amino acids: CASSLGGSTYNEQFF. The genes are TRBV5-1 and TRBJ2-1; TRBD2 matches at 7 bases. The CDR3 sequence is 15 residues long. The J segment lost 2 bases and the V segment lost 0 bases, leaving 2 bases of the junction unmatched. The germline V gene encodes CDR1 SGHRS and CDR2 YFSETQ. Full variable domain (rest looked up from reference TRBV5-1 and TRBJ2-1): KAGVTQTPRYLIKTRGQQVTLSCSPISGHRSVSWYQQTPGQGLQFLFEYFSETQRNKGNFPGRFSGRQFSNSRSEMNVSTLELGDSALYLCASSLGGSTYNEQFFGPGTRLTVL.